Following are 20 T cell receptor beta chains from one sample sequenced in a study of T cell clonotyping in hematopoietic cell transplantation (dated by TCRdb to the early 2020s). Library prep was done by the immunoSEQ multiplex PCR assay. TCRdb carries this immuneACCESS record with in-frame sequences only. Its versions omit some clonotypes, under half of them owing to an unresolved V gene in the studies checked, with the rest unexplained. The sample table contains 5,000 to 7,000 clones; only one count was recorded for roughly 81% of them. The ten top clones hold more than 3.5% of the sample. In the paper's terms, the time point label means: recipient sample about 28 days before transplant, after cytoreduction. This specimen consisted of peripheral blood mononuclear cells, obtained before stem cell transplant. The receptors were sampled from a man aged 60 to 75 with acute myeloid leukemia. Some clones in this sample may be carry-over from other donors' samples.

V is TRBV11-3 and J is TRBJ2-1; perhaps TRBD1 as D (5 bases). The length of the CDR3 is 12 residues. V was shortened by 2 bases and J by 12 bases, with 11 bases between the two germline ends. The germline gives CDR1 SGHNT, CDR2 YENEEA. The CDR3 is CASSLKRGSQFF. CDR3 DNA sequence: TGTGCCAGCAGCTTAAAAAGGGGTTCGCAGTTCTTC.

The V and J genes are TRBV4-1 and TRBJ2-2, with TRBD2 as a possible D gene (5 bases). This CDR3 comprises 17 residues. Per the germline V gene, CDR1 is MGHRA and CDR2 is YSYEKL. Trimming shortened V by 0 bases and J by 2 bases, and 13 bases separated the two germline ends. CDR3 loop: CASSQERVSGNTGELFF. CDR3 nucleotides: TGCGCCAGCAGCCAAGAGCGCGTCAGCGGAAACACCGGGGAGCTGTTTTTT.

V usage is TRBV10-3 and J usage is TRBJ1-5, with D tentatively TRBD1 (6 bases). The CDR3 length is 14 residues. V was shortened by 6 bases and J by 2 bases, with 11 bases between the two germline ends. In germline, CDR1 is ENHRY, CDR2 SYGVKD. The CDR3 nucleotides are TGTGCCATCAGGGGGGCGCAGGGCAATCAGCCCCAGCATTTT. Translation gives CAIRGAQGNQPQHF.

This chain connects TRBV7-2 to TRBJ2-7; 9 bases are a match to TRBD2. Trimming cost V 1 base and J 4 bases; bases outside gene matches: 17. The CDR3 totals 19 residues. The germline CDR1 and CDR2 sequences are SGHTA and FQGNSA. Here the CDR3 DNA reads TGTGCCAGCAGCTTAGACCTGAGATCTAGCGGGACCCGCCATTACGAGCAGTACTTC. This encodes CASSLDLRSSGTRHYEQYF.

This clone appeared once. This chain joins TRBV7-9 and TRBJ1-1, with D maybe TRBD1 (5 bases). Germline V gene data show CDR1 as SEHNR and CDR2 as FQNEAQ (reference sequence). Trimming cost V 5 bases and J 4 bases, with 11 bases left between them. There are 13 residues in the CDR3. The CDR3 is CASSPWGGTEAFF. DNA for the CDR3: TGTGCCAGCAGCCCTTGGGGGGGCACTGAAGCTTTCTTT.

The rearrangement links TRBV5-1 to TRBJ2-3; D gene uncertain. Between the trimmed V and J ends, which lost 0 bases and 3 bases, there was a span of 11 bases. This CDR3 spans 15 amino acids. The germline gives CDR1 SGHRS, CDR2 YFSETQ. The CDR3 DNA is TGCGCCAGCAGCTTGGTTGACCCGGGTACAGATACGCAGTATTTT. This translates into CASSLVDPGTDTQYF.

The genes are TRBV28 and TRBJ1-4; D unresolved. The V gene lost 3 bases and the J gene lost 11 bases, with 13 bases spanning the gap. Germline V gene sequence: CDR1 MDHEN, CDR2 SYDVKM. The CDR3 is 13 residues long. CDR3 loop: CASSFGTPVKLFF. The CDR3 DNA sequence: TGTGCCAGCAGTTTCGGTACCCCTGTGAAACTGTTTTTT.

The chain joins TRBV29-1 to TRBJ1-2, with D unclear. This CDR3 spans 11 amino acids. Germline V gives CDR1 SQVTM, CDR2 ANQGSEA. With 0 bases removed from V and 8 bases from J, the gap between germline ends came to 7 bases. The chain's CDR3 is CSVEEALGYTF. The DNA of the CDR3 is TGCAGCGTTGAAGAAGCCCTCGGCTACACCTTC.

This chain joins TRBV1 and TRBJ1-6. TRBV1 has pseudogene status. This CDR3 spans 16 amino acids. The CDR3 DNA reads TGCACCAGCAGCGCGTTCGGGGGTAACTCGGGTTCACCCCTCCACTTT. Translation gives CTSSAFGGNSGSPLHF.

The chain recombines TRBV25-1 with TRBJ2-3; D is possibly TRBD1 or TRBD2 (5 bases each). The V end was cut by 8 bases, the J end by 0 bases, with 9 bases between. The germline CDR1 and CDR2 sequences are MGHDK and SYGVNS. The CDR3 loop spans 13 amino acids. CDR3 DNA: TGTGCCAGCGGCCGGGACAGCACAGATACGCAGTATTTT. Amino acids: CASGRDSTDTQYF.

This clone was observed a handful of times. The chain links TRBV28 to TRBJ1-2, with no clear D. The CDR3 runs 11 residues. CDR1 and CDR2 from the germline V gene are MDHEN and SYDVKM. V lost 4 bases, J lost 5 bases, and 5 bases lay in between. The CDR3 DNA reads as TGTGCCAGCAGTTCAGAATATGGCTACACCTTC. Protein: CASSSEYGYTF.

The chain is built from TRBV7-8 and TRBJ2-7, with 11 bases identical to TRBD2. CDR3 size: 15 residues. Trimming cost V 4 bases and J 4 bases; bases outside gene matches: 6. The V gene's germline CDR1 is SGHVS and CDR2 FQNEAQ. CDR3 nucleotide sequence: TGTGCCAGCAGCTATGGGACTAGCGGTATTTACGAGCAGTACTTC. Its protein product is CASSYGTSGIYEQYF.

The chain carries TRBV5-1 and TRBJ1-4; D is possibly TRBD1 (5 bases). Trimming took 4 bases from V and 8 from J, leaving 15 bases between them. CDR3 length: 14 amino acids. The V gene's germline CDR1 is SGHRS and CDR2 YFSETQ. The CDR3 DNA reads TGCGCCAGCAGCGGTGGGGGGTTTGAGGAAAAACTGTTTTTT. Encoded protein: CASSGGGFEEKLFF.

This sequence joins TRBV18 and TRBJ1-3; weak D call: TRBD1 (6 bases). Germline CDR1 reads KGHSH; CDR2 reads LQKENI. The germline V and J ends were trimmed by 3 bases and 2 bases, with 11 bases remaining between them. The CDR3 is 15 residues long. DNA of the CDR3: TGTGCCAGCTCACCCGGCAGACAGGCTGGAAACACCATATATTTT. Translated: CASSPGRQAGNTIYF.

The sample holds one count of this clone. This chain uses TRBV5-4 with TRBJ2-3; D not resolved. Germline CDR1 and CDR2: SGHNT and YYREEE (reference sequence). Trimming removed 0 bases at V and 6 bases at J, with 2 bases between. This CDR3 spans 11 amino acids. The CDR3 DNA is TGTGCCAGCAGCTTGGAGGATACGCAGTATTTT. Translated: CASSLEDTQYF.

The chain joins TRBV14 to TRBJ2-7, with D tentatively TRBD1 (6 bases). The germline V and J ends were trimmed by 3 bases and 2 bases, with 11 bases remaining between them. CDR1 SGHDN and CDR2 FVKESK come from the germline V gene. The CDR3 extends over 14 amino acids. The CDR3 DNA follows: TGTGCCAGCAGCCACGACAGGTCGACCTACGAGCAGTACTTC. Its protein is CASSHDRSTYEQYF.

This chain links TRBV6-5 with TRBJ1-3; D is unresolved. In germline, CDR1 is MNHEY, CDR2 SVGAGI. The CDR3 totals 15 residues. Trimming shortened V by 5 bases and J by 0 bases, and 11 bases separated the two germline ends. For the CDR3, the DNA is TGTGCCAGCAGTCCCCGCCTTCTCTCTGGAAACACCATATATTTT. Its translation: CASSPRLLSGNTIYF.

The chain uses TRBV11-2 and TRBJ2-4; 8 bases line up with TRBD1. The CDR3 runs to 15 residues. Germline-derived CDR1 and CDR2 are SGHAT and FQNNGV. Trimming took 5 bases from V and 2 from J; bases not matched to a gene: 5. The CDR3 protein is CASSVRQGTKNIQYF. Written as DNA, the CDR3 is TGTGCCAGCAGCGTTAGACAGGGGACCAAAAACATTCAGTACTTC.

V and J are TRBV29-1 and TRBJ2-4, with D unresolved. The CDR3 totals 14 residues. Germline V gene data show CDR1 as SQVTM and CDR2 as ANQGSEA. Between the trimmed V and J ends, which lost 7 bases and 0 bases, there was a span of 13 bases. The chain's CDR3 is CSAGSLLAKNIQYF. In DNA, the CDR3 is TGCAGCGCAGGCAGCCTTCTAGCCAAAAACATTCAGTACTTC.

J is TRBJ2-1 and V is TRBV5-1, with 10 nucleotides matching TRBD2. The length of the CDR3 is 15 residues. The germline gives CDR1 SGHRS, CDR2 YFSETQ. V lost 3 bases, J lost 6 bases, and 6 bases stayed unmatched. The CDR3 sequence: CASSYTSGIFNEQFF. The CDR3 DNA is TGCGCCAGCAGCTATACTAGCGGGATCTTCAATGAGCAGTTCTTC. The entire variable domain, with the rest obtained from reference TRBV5-1 and TRBJ2-1, is as follows: KAGVTQTPRYLIKTRGQQVTLSCSPISGHRSVSWYQQTPGQGLQFLFEYFSETQRNKGNFPGRFSGRQFSNSRSEMNVSTLELGDSALYLCASSYTSGIFNEQFFGPGTRLTVL.